This T cell receptor (beta chain) is from a study of blood T cell repertoires in COVID-19. Germline trimming cut 2 bases from V and 3 bases from J; bases unmatched to any gene: 9. Germline CDR1 GTSNPN, CDR2 SVGIG (reference sequence). The CDR3 spans 18 residues. Some clones are missing from TCRdb's copy, which holds only in-frame ones; the method was immunoSEQ multiplex PCR. This sample has about 300,000 clones, with about nine tenths found just once. The sequenced material came from peripheral blood. The receptor was derived from a woman aged 30 to 39 who had recovered from COVID-19. The genes are TRBV30 and TRBJ1-6, with 11 nucleotides matching TRBD1. CDR3 in DNA: TGTGCCTGGAGTATCGGACAGGGGGCGGGAGTCTATAATTCACCCCTCCACTTT. It translates to CAWSIGQGAGVYNSPLHF.